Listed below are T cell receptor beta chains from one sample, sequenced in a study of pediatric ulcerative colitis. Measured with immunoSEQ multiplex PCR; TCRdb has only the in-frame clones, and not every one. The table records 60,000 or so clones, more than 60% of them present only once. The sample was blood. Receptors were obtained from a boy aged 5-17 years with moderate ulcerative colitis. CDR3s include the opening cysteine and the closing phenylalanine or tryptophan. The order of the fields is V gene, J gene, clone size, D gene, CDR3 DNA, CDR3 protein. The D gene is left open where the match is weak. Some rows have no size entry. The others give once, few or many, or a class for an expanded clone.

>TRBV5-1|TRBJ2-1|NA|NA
TGCGCCAGCAGCTTGGGTTCTCACAATGAGCAGTTCTTC
CASSLGSHNEQFF
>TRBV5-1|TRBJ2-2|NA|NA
TGCGCCAGCAGCTTGGTGGTGAACACCGGGGAGCTGTTTTTT
CASSLVVNTGELFF
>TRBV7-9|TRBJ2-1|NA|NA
TGTGCCAGCAGCTTACTTGGGGACAATGAGCAGTTCTTC
CASSLLGDNEQFF
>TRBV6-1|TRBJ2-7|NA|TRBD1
TGTGCCAGCAGTCTCTCTGGACAGGGATACTACGAGCAGTACTTC
CASSLSGQGYYEQYF
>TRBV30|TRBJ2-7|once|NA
TGTGCCTGGAGTAGGAGGGCCGTCTACGAGCAGTACTTC
CAWSRRAVYEQYF
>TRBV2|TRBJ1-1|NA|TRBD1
TGTGCCAGCAACTACAACGGGCCAAGGTTTACAGGGGACGGCACTGAAGCTTTCTTT
CASNYNGPRFTGDGTEAFF
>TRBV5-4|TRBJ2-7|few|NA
TGTGCCAGCAGCTTGGGTCGGAAGAGCTCCTACGAGCAGTACTTC
CASSLGRKSSYEQYF
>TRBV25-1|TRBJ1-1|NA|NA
TGTGCCAGCGATCTCTCGGACGGGGGCACTGAAGCTTTCTTT
CASDLSDGGTEAFF
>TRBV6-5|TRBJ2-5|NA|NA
TGTGCCAGCAGCGAACAGACGCAAGAGACCCAGTACTTC
CASSEQTQETQYF
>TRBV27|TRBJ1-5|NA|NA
TGTGCCAGCAGTTTATTCCTGCAGGGTAGCAATCAGCCCCAGCATTTT
CASSLFLQGSNQPQHF
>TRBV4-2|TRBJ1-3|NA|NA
TGTGCCAGCAGCCAAGGGTTCTCTGGAAACACCATATATTTT
CASSQGFSGNTIYF
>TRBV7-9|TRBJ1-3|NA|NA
TGTGCCAGCAGTCGTGTCGGCTCTGGAAACACCATATATTTT
CASSRVGSGNTIYF
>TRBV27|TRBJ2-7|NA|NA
TGTGCCAGCAGTTTAACCCGGGACATGATCAAGGTCGAGCAGTACTTC
CASSLTRDMIKVEQYF
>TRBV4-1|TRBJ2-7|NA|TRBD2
TGCGCCAGCAGCCAAGACAGGACTAGCGGACGCTCCTACGAGCAGTACTTC
CASSQDRTSGRSYEQYF
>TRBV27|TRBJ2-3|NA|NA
TGTGCCAGCAGTACCCTTTTACAGGGTCGGGATACGCAGTATTTT
CASSTLLQGRDTQYF
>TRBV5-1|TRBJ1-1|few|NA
TGCGCCAGCAGCTCCTACTTGAGTATGAACACTGAAGCTTTCTTT
CASSSYLSMNTEAFF
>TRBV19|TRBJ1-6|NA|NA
TGTGCCAGTCGTCCGGGGGGAAATTCACCCCTCCACTTT
CASRPGGNSPLHF
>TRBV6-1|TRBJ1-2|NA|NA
TGTGCCAGCAGTGAAAGCTATGGCTACACCTTC
CASSESYGYTF
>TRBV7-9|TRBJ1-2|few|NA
TGTGCCAGCAGCCGGTCGGGGGACATCTATGGCTACACCTTC
CASSRSGDIYGYTF
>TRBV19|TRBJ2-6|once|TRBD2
TGTGCCAGTACCCCCAGCGGGGGGGCCCGGGCCAACGTCCTGACTTTC
CASTPSGGARANVLTF
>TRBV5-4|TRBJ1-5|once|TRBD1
TGTGCCAGCAGCCCTGGACAGGGGTTTCAGCCCCAGCATTTT
CASSPGQGFQPQHF
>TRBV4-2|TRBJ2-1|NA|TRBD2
TGTGCCAGCAGCCAAGGAGGCGCGGGAGCGTATGAGCAGTTCTTC
CASSQGGAGAYEQFF
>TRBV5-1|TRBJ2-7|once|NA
TGCGCCAGCACCAGGGACGGCAACTACGAGCAGTACTTC
CASTRDGNYEQYF
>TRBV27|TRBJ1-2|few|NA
TGTGCCAGCAGCCCCACCGGGACGGATAACTATGGCTACACCTTC
CASSPTGTDNYGYTF
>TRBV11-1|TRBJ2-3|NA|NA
TGTGCCAGCAGCTTAGTACCACGGGGCACAGATACGCAGTATTTT
CASSLVPRGTDTQYF
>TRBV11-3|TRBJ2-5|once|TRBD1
TGTGCCAGCAGCTTAGGGGGACAGGGGGGAAAAGAGACCCAGTACTTC
CASSLGGQGGKETQYF
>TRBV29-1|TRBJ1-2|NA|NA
TGCAGCGTTGTCTTTCTAGGGAGGGAGCGGTCCTCAGGGGGCTACACCTTC
CSVVFLGRERSSGGYTF
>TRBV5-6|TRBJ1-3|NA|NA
TGTGCCAGCAGCTTGGACACGGGTGGTAACACCATATATTTT
CASSLDTGGNTIYF
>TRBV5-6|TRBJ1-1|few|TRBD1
TGTGCCAGCAGCGGACGGGAAGGGACAGGGGAAGCTTTCTTT
CASSGREGTGEAFF
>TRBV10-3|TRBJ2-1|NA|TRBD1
TGTGCCATCAGTGCTTTGATGCCGGGACAGGGGAGCAATGAGCAGTTCTTC
CAISALMPGQGSNEQFF
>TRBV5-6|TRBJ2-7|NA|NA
TGTGCCAGCAGCTTGGTCCAGAGAACAGCCTACGAGCAGTACTTC
CASSLVQRTAYEQYF
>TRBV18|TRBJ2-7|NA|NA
TGTGCCAGCTCACCATCGGAGACGGTAGTAGGAGAGCAGTACTTC
CASSPSETVVGEQYF
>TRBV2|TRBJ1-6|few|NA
TGTGCCAGCAGTGGGCGGGGCCCCTATAATTCACCCCTCCACTTT
CASSGRGPYNSPLHF
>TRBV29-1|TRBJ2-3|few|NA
TGCAGCGTTGAAATCGGGACTGATACGCAGTATTTT
CSVEIGTDTQYF
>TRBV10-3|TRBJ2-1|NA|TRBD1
TGTGCCATCAGGGATACAGGGGGCGCCGCGAATGAGCAGTTCTTC
CAIRDTGGAANEQFF
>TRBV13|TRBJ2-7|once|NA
TGTGCCAGCAGCTTAGTGGGCGCAGGAGCAGAGCAGTACTTC
CASSLVGAGAEQYF
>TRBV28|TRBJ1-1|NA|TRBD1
TGTGCCAGCAGTTTGACAGGGTTGAACACTGAAGCTTTCTTT
CASSLTGLNTEAFF
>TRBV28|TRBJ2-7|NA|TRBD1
TGTGCCAGCAGCCTGACAGGGAATCCCTACGAGCAGTACTTC
CASSLTGNPYEQYF